This T cell receptor beta chain was sequenced during a study of shared clonotypes between healthy human individuals. Whole-study findings and limits: Memory subsets generally showed lower estimated richness than naive subsets. Against clonotypes common to all four donors, non-shared ones had lower generation probabilities.

As regards this clone: Its matching antigen is unknown.

CDR3 size: 11 residues. V lost 5 bases, J lost 11 bases, and 12 bases lay in between. Germline loops: CDR1 MDHEN, CDR2 SYDVKM. Clones were read by immunoSEQ multiplex PCR, and TCRdb kept only the in-frame ones, dropping some. Counted here are some 2,500,000 clones, approximately 94% occurring once; the ten biggest clones make up 0.36%. This TCR was sampled from a man between 18 and 29 years old in good health. Some clones in this sample may be carry-over from other donors' samples. The V gene is TRBV28, the J gene TRBJ1-1; D uncertain. Material: naive CD4+ T cells from PBMCs. This sample's subset: CD45RA+ positively selected. CDR3: CASSLDLRAFF. For the CDR3, the DNA is TGTGCCAGCAGTCTGGACTTAAGGGCTTTCTTT.